This TCR beta chain was recorded in a study of CD8 T cells in ankylosing spondylitis. Whole-study findings and limits: Among TCR beta sequences, a motif of several highly homologous variants appeared characteristic of ankylosing spondylitis blood. Both synovial fluid and blood in reactive arthritis had previously been reported to carry some motif variants. Peripheral blood samples showed relatively rare disease-linked clones, and these clones were CD8+.

Quantitative 5'-RACE with molecular barcodes was used to make the TCR beta libraries. TCRdb re-called the 5' RACE reads with MiXCR, one entry per CDR3 protein. This table holds 500,000 to 650,000 distinct CDR3 sequences, approximately 5.3% found once. The table lists this clonotype with many counts. Its antigen is not identified. Between the trimmed V and J ends, which lost 0 bases and 5 bases, there was a span of 8 bases. CDR1 DFQATT and CDR2 SNEGSKA come from the germline V gene (reference sequence). CDR3 length: 12 amino acids. What was sequenced was blood, either unsorted or a sorted T cell fraction (not recorded which). This sequence joins TRBV20-1 and TRBJ2-7; D assignment may be TRBD1 or TRBD2 (5 bases each). The receptor comes from a male donor with ankylosing spondylitis. The CDR3 spells CSARDPGHEQYF. The CDR3, as DNA: TGCAGTGCTAGAGATCCGGGACACGAGCAGTACTTC.